The 9 T cell receptor beta chains given below trace back to one sample, sequenced in a study of blood T cells in healthy people across ages. Together with a sample-barcoded 5' primer, a J-beta primer mix was included in a second PCR lasting about 7 to 11 cycles. Via MiXCR, TCRdb re-called the 5' RACE reads, giving one row per CDR3 protein. The sample yields approximately 600,000 distinct CDR3 sequences, roughly three fifths seen once. Sequencing was done on a sample of blood. The source is a man in his sixties in good health.

This clonotype was counted between two and nine times. The rearrangement uses TRBV18 and TRBJ2-1, with 10 bases matching TRBD1. The V segment lost 3 bases and the J segment 14 bases; nucleotides outside the gene matches: 10. Germline CDR1 reads KGHSH; CDR2 reads LQKENI. This CDR3 spans 14 amino acids. This chain's CDR3 is CASSPPGQGTDEFF. CDR3 sequence (DNA): TGTGCCAGCTCACCCCCGGGACAGGGGACGGATGAGTTCTTC.

This chain's CDR3 is CASRGQQGDTQYF. For the CDR3, the DNA is TGTGCCAGCAGGGGGCAGCAAGGGGATACGCAGTATTTT. V and J are TRBV27 and TRBJ2-3; D might be TRBD1 (5 bases). V gave up 6 bases and J gave up 6 bases, with 13 bases separating them. Germline-derived CDR1 and CDR2 are MNHEY and SMNVEV (reference sequence). The CDR3 runs 13 residues.

The chain couples TRBV13 to TRBJ2-5; 12 bases align to TRBD1. The CDR3 runs to 16 residues. Germline assignment: CDR1 PRHDT and CDR2 FYEKMQ (reference sequence). V trimming: 4 bases; J trimming: 5 bases; junction bases outside the gene matches: 8. CDR3 nucleotides: TGTGCCAGCAGCTCGGGGACAGGGGGCTCTCGGGAGACCCAGTACTTC. Translation gives CASSSGTGGSRETQYF.

The rearrangement joins TRBV5-1 to TRBJ1-6; TRBD1 is a possible D gene (6 bases). Looked up from germline, CDR1 is SGHRS and CDR2 is YFSETQ. The germline V and J ends were trimmed by 4 bases and 10 bases, with 18 bases remaining between them. The CDR3 extends over 15 amino acids. DNA of the CDR3: TGCGCCAGCAGCCCTGGGGGGGGCATCATCTCACCCCTCCACTTT. It codes for CASSPGGGIISPLHF.

The chain combines TRBV5-1 with TRBJ2-7; maybe TRBD1 (6 bases). The CDR3 loop spans 16 amino acids. Germline CDR1 reads SGHRS; CDR2 reads YFSETQ. Trimming stripped 4 bases from V and 0 bases from J, with 17 bases between. The CDR3 coding sequence is TGCGCCAGCAGCCCGGCTGGGGGCTTGAGCTCCTACGAGCAGTACTTC. It specifies CASSPAGGLSSYEQYF. Drawing the rest from reference TRBV5-1 and TRBJ2-7, the complete variable domain is KAGVTQTPRYLIKTRGQQVTLSCSPISGHRSVSWYQQTPGQGLQFLFEYFSETQRNKGNFPGRFSGRQFSNSRSEMNVSTLELGDSALYLCASSPAGGLSSYEQYFGPGTRLTVT.

The chain recombines TRBV7-9 with TRBJ1-6, with TRBD1 as a possible D gene (5 bases). V shed 7 bases and J shed 16 bases, with 17 bases lying between them. This CDR3 region has 12 residues. Per germline, CDR1 SEHNR and CDR2 FQNEAQ (reference sequence). The CDR3 nucleotides are TGTGCCAGCACCTCGACCTCGGGGCCTCTCCACTTT. The encoded protein is CASTSTSGPLHF. Based on the CDR3 plus reference TRBV7-9 and TRBJ1-6, the full variable domain is DTGVSQNPRHKITKRGQNVTFRCDPISEHNRLYWYRQTLGQGPEFLTYFQNEAQLEKSRLLSDRFSAERPKGSFSTLEIQRTEQGDSAMYLCASTSTSGPLHFGNGTRLTVT.

The genes are TRBV9 and TRBJ1-1; D is uncertain. CDR1 and CDR2 from the germline V gene are SGDLS and YYNGEE. V was clipped by 0 bases and J by 6 bases, with 12 bases between them. There are 14 residues in the CDR3. This CDR3 is CASSVGGSGAEAFF. CDR3 nucleotide sequence: TGTGCCAGCAGCGTAGGAGGGTCTGGCGCTGAAGCTTTCTTT.

The rearrangement links TRBV6-7 to TRBJ2-1; no clear D. TRBV6-7 is placed among ORFs of uncertain function. The CDR3 spans 13 residues. The V gene lost 10 bases and the J gene lost 4 bases, with 14 bases spanning the gap. CDR3 amino acids: CATEGINYNEQFF. In DNA, the CDR3 is TGTGCCACCGAAGGGATTAATTACAATGAGCAGTTCTTC.

The gene calls are TRBV12-3 or TRBV12-4 and TRBJ1-1; D might be TRBD1 (5 bases). The CDR3 is 17 amino acids. V was trimmed by 6 bases and J by 4 bases, leaving 24 bases between them. As DNA, the CDR3 is TGTGCCAGCAGCCTTACAGGCATCCGTTGGAGCGGCACTGAAGCTTTCTTT. It translates to CASSLTGIRWSGTEAFF.